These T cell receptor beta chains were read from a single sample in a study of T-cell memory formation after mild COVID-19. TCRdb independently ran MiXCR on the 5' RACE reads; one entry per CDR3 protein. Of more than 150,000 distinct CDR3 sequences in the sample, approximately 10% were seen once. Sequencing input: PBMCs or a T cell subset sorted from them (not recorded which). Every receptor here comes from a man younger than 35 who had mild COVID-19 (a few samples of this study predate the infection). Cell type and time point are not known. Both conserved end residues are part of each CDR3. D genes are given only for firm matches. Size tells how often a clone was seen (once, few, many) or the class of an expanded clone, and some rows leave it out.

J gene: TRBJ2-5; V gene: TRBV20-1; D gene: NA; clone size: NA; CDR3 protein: CSASRAQETQYF; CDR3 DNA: TGCAGTGCATCCAGGGCCCAAGAGACCCAGTACTTC
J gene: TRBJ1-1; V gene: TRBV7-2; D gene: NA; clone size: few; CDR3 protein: CASSLGRTRGRFEAFF; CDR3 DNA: TGTGCCAGCAGCTTAGGACGGACACGGGGAAGGTTTGAAGCTTTCTTT
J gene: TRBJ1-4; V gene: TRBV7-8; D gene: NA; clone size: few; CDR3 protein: CASSLSGGGEKLFF; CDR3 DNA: TGTGCCAGCAGCTTATCGGGGGGAGGGGAAAAACTGTTTTTT
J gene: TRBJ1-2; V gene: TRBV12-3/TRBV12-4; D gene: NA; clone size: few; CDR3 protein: CASSSTYYGYTF; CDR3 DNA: TGTGCCAGCAGTTCGACTTACTATGGCTACACCTTC
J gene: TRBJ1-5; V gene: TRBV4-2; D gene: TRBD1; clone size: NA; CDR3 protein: CASSEHRDSHQPQHF; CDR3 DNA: TGTGCCAGCAGCGAGCACCGGGACAGCCATCAGCCCCAGCATTTT
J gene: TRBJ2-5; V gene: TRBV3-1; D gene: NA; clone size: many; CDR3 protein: CASSQDPSSQETQYF; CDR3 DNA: TGTGCCAGCAGCCAAGATCCGTCATCCCAAGAGACCCAGTACTTC
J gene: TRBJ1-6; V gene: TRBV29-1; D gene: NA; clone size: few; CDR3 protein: CSVKDSLTGNSPLHF; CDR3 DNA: TGCAGCGTCAAGGACAGCTTAACCGGGAATTCACCCCTCCACTTT
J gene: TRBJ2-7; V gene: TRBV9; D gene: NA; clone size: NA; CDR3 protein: CASSRTISPYEQYF; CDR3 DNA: TGTGCCAGCAGCCGGACGATCTCCCCCTACGAGCAGTACTTC
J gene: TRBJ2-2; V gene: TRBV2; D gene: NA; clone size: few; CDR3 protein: CASVAGWTGELFF; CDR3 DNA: TGTGCCAGCGTAGCAGGGTGGACCGGGGAGCTGTTTTTT
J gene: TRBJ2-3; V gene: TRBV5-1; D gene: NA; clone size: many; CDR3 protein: CASSSEGADTQYF; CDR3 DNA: TGCGCCAGCAGCTCCGAGGGAGCAGATACGCAGTATTTT
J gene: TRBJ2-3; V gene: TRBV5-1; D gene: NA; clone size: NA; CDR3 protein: CASSLDGKSDTQYF; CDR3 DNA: TGCGCCAGCAGCTTGGATGGAAAATCAGATACGCAGTATTTT
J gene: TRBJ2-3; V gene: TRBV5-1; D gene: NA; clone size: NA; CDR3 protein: CASSSGVDTYTDTQYF; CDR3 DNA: TGCGCCAGCAGTTCTGGAGTAGACACTTACACAGATACGCAGTATTTT
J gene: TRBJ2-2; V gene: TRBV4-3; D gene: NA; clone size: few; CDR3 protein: CASSLGDDTGELFF; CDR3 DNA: TGCGCCAGCAGCCTCGGGGACGACACCGGGGAGCTGTTTTTT
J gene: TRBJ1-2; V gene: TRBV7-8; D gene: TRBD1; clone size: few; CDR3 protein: CASSRTGYYGYTF; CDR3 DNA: TGTGCCAGCAGCCGGACAGGTTACTATGGCTACACCTTC
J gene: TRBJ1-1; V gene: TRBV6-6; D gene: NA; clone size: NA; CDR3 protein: CACLLGTANTEAFF; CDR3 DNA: TGTGCCTGCCTGCTTGGGACCGCGAACACTGAAGCTTTCTTT
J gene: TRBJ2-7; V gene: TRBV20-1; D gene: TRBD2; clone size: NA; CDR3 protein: CSARDYSGGHEQYF; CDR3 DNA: TGCAGTGCTAGAGATTACAGCGGGGGCCACGAGCAGTACTTC
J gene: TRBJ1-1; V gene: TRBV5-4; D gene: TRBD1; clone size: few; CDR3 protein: CASSLGQGKDTEAFF; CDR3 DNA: TGTGCCAGCAGCTTGGGACAGGGGAAGGACACTGAAGCTTTCTTT
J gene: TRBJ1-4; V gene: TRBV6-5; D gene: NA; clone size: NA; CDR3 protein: CASSYRDQGGRKLFF; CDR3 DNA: TGTGCCAGCAGTTACCGGGACCAGGGAGGTCGAAAACTGTTTTTT
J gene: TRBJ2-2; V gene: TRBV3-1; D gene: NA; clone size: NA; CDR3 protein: CASSHGGADTGELFF; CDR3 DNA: TGTGCCAGCAGCCATGGGGGGGCGGACACCGGGGAGCTGTTTTTT
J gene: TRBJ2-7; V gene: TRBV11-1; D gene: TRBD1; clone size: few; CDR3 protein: CASSSRQGTYEQYF; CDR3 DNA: TGTGCCAGCAGCTCCCGACAGGGGACCTACGAGCAGTACTTC
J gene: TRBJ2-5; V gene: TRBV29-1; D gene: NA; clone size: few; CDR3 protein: CSVCGLQETQYF; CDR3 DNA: TGCAGCGTTTGTGGGTTACAAGAGACCCAGTACTTC
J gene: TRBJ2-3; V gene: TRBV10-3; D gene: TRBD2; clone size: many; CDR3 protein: CAISRTSASGVTDTQYF; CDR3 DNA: TGTGCCATCAGCCGAACATCCGCAAGCGGGGTCACAGATACGCAGTATTTT
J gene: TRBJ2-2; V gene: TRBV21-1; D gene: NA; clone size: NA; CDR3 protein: CASPPAGGEANTGELFF; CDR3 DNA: TGTGCCAGCCCCCCGGCAGGGGGCGAAGCGAACACCGGGGAGCTGTTTTTT
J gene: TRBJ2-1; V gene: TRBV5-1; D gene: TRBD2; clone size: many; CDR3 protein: CASSTGTSGKSSYNEQFF; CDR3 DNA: TGCGCCAGCAGCACCGGGACTAGCGGGAAGAGCTCCTACAATGAGCAGTTCTTC
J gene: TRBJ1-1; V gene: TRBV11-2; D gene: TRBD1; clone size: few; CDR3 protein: CASSLAFQPTGTGVGAFF; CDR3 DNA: TGTGCCAGCAGCTTAGCCTTTCAACCAACCGGGACAGGGGTAGGCGCTTTCTTT
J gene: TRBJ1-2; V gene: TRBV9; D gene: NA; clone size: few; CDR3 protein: CASSPGDGNYGYTF; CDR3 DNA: TGTGCCAGCAGCCCTGGAGACGGCAACTATGGCTACACCTTC